The T cell receptor (beta chain) under discussion was sequenced for a study of regulatory T cells in long-lasting Graves disease. The wider study: Under 3 months of antithyroid drugs had been taken by newly diagnosed Graves' patients. Findings and limits, study-wide: With a small sample size, accuracy may have been reduced. TRBV28, TRBJ1-2 and TRBJ2-5 were segments that persistent disease favored.

This clonotype was found many times. Its antigen remains unknown. Stated time point: newly diagnosed GD, antithyroid drugs for less than 3 months. Construction of the TCR library relied on RNA isolated from PBMCs. Patients were enrolled at an endocrinology department in Xi'an, China. CDR1 SGHTA and CDR2 FQGTGA come from the germline V gene. The CDR3 covers 15 residues. Trimming cost V 2 bases and J 6 bases; bases outside gene matches: 4. Arm-PCR of CDR3 regions with iRepertoire HTBI primers generated TCR beta libraries. Using its own MiXCR run on the multiplex PCR reads, TCRdb lists one record per CDR3 protein. The data contain approximately 210,000 distinct CDR3 sequences, around 16% of them singletons.

This chain connects TRBV7-3 to TRBJ2-1; TRBD2 matches 10 bases. Sequenced here: peripheral blood mononuclear cells (PBMCs), sampled at new diagnosis, from a patient treated with antithyroid drugs. This TCR came from a female donor with Graves disease. DNA for the CDR3: TGTGCCAGCAGCTTAGTGGCTAGCGGGAGCAATGAGCAGTTCTTC. Translation: CASSLVASGSNEQFF.